The 10 T cell receptor beta chains below all came from one sample that was sequenced in a study of shared clonotypes between healthy human individuals. Using immunoSEQ multiplex PCR, the repertoire was profiled, and TCRdb retains in-frame clones only, with some absent. The repertoire consists of some 2,000,000 clones, with 90% to 97% occurring once and the leading ten covering roughly 0.13%. The sequenced sample was naive CD4+ T cells sorted from blood. Regarding subset: CD45RA+ positively selected. These receptors came from a man in his late teens or twenties in good health.

The genes are TRBV11-2 and TRBJ2-3, with TRBD2 identical over 10 bases. Germline loops: CDR1 SGHAT, CDR2 FQNNGV. CDR3 length: 15 residues. The trim removed 5 bases at V and 5 bases at J, leaving 7 bases unmatched. CDR3 protein: CASSPSGGSGDTQYF. The CDR3 bases are TGTGCCAGCAGCCCTAGCGGGGGCTCGGGAGATACGCAGTATTTT.

The genes are TRBV11-2 and TRBJ2-5, with D tentatively TRBD2 (6 bases). The CDR3 spans 13 residues. The germline CDR1 and CDR2 sequences are SGHAT and FQNNGV. V lost 2 bases to trimming and J lost 4 bases, with 8 bases between them. The CDR3 sequence: CASSLRRGETQYF. The DNA of the CDR3 is TGTGCCAGCAGCTTAAGGAGGGGAGAGACCCAGTACTTC.

The CDR3 reads CASSPYPGLAVYVKQYF. In DNA, the CDR3 is TGTGCCAGCAGCCCCTACCCCGGACTAGCGGTTTACGTCAAGCAGTACTTC. V and J are TRBV11-2 and TRBJ2-7; 10 nucleotides line up with TRBD2. V lost 5 bases and J lost 8; bases outside the gene matches: 18. The CDR3 has 17 residues. Germline assignment: CDR1 SGHAT and CDR2 FQNNGV.

Note on this clone: The sample has other DNA sequences that encode this CDR3 too. The V gene is TRBV28, the J gene TRBJ1-5; D possibly corresponds to TRBD1 (6 bases). V was pared by 4 bases and J by 0 bases, with 10 bases between. This CDR3 is 15 amino acids long. Germline-derived CDR1 and CDR2 are MDHEN and SYDVKM. The CDR3 reads CASSSDRYSNQPQHF. The CDR3 coding sequence is TGTGCCAGCAGTTCCGACAGGTATAGCAATCAGCCCCAGCATTTT.

This clone has just a few counts. V is TRBV6-5 and J is TRBJ1-2; 7 bases match TRBD1. This CDR3 is 14 amino acids long. Per the germline V gene, CDR1 is MNHEY and CDR2 is SVGAGI. V lost 2 bases to trimming and J lost 3 bases; unmatched junction nucleotides: 3. DNA of the CDR3: TGTGCCAGCAGTTACGCCGGGACAGACTATGGCTACACCTTC. It is translated as CASSYAGTDYGYTF.

This clone was recorded only once. The CDR3: CASRYEEGWDTEAFF. CDR3 nucleotide sequence: TGTGCCAGCAGATACGAGGAGGGTTGGGACACTGAAGCTTTCTTT. The rearrangement links TRBV6-5 to TRBJ1-1; D is uncertain. V lost 6 bases and J lost 3, with 17 bases in between. The CDR3 is 15 residues long. Per the germline V gene, CDR1 is MNHEY and CDR2 is SVGAGI.

The chain combines TRBV6-5 with TRBJ1-1, with D perhaps TRBD1 (6 bases). The V and J ends lost 2 bases and 4 bases respectively, with 14 bases between them. CDR3 length: 15 residues. Germline CDR1 and CDR2: MNHEY and SVGAGI. The CDR3: CASSYPRGAGTEAFF. The CDR3 nucleotides read TGTGCCAGCAGTTACCCACGGGGGGCCGGCACTGAAGCTTTCTTT.

The V gene is TRBV2, the J gene TRBJ2-3; D uncertain. V was trimmed by 3 bases and J by 1 base, leaving 14 bases between them. CDR3 length: 16 residues. CDR1 SNHLY and CDR2 FYNNEI come from the germline V gene. CDR3 in DNA: TGTGCCAGCAGTGAGTTAGCCGGCACTCGCACAGATACGCAGTATTTT. Its protein is CASSELAGTRTDTQYF.

This chain joins TRBV30 and TRBJ1-1; 9 positions match TRBD1. CDR1 GTSNPN and CDR2 SVGIG come from the germline V gene (reference sequence). The CDR3 runs 13 residues. Here the CDR3 DNA reads TGTGGAACAGGGGGCAGAGGGAACACTGAAGCTTTCTTT. Protein: CGTGGRGNTEAFF.

The J gene is TRBJ2-3, the V gene TRBV7-8, with D unresolved. V gave up 2 bases and J gave up 0 bases, with 6 bases separating them. This CDR3 contains 14 residues. The germline CDR1 and CDR2 sequences are SGHVS and FQNEAQ. In DNA form, the CDR3 reads TGTGCCAGCAGCTTAATCACTAGCACAGATACGCAGTATTTT. This translates into CASSLITSTDTQYF.